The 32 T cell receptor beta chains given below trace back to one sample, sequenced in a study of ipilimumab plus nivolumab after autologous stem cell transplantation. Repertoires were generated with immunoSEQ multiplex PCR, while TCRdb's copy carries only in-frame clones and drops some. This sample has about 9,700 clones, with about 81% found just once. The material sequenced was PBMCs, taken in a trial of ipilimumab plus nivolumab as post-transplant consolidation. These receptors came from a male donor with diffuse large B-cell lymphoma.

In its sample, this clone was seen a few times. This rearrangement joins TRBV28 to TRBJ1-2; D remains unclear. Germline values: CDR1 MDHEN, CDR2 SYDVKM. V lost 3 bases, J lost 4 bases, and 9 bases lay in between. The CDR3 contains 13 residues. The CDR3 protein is CASSFLKFYGYTF. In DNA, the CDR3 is TGTGCCAGCAGTTTTCTGAAATTCTATGGCTACACCTTC.

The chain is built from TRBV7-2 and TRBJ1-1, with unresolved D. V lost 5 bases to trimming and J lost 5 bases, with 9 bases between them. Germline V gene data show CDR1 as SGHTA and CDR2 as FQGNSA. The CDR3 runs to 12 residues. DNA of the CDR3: TGTGCCAGCAGCCGGACTTTGACTGAAGCTTTCTTT. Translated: CASSRTLTEAFF. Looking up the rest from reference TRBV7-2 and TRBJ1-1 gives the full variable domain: GAGVSQSPSNKVTEKGKDVELRCDPISGHTALYWYRQSLGQGLEFLIYFQGNSAPDKSGLPSDRFSAERTGGSVSTLTIQRTQQEDSAVYLCASSRTLTEAFFGQGTRLTVV.

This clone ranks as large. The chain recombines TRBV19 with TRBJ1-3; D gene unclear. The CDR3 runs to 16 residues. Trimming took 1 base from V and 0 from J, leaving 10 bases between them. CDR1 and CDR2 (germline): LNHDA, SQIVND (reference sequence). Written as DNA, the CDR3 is TGTGCCAGTAGTATAGGCGGCGCGGGCTCTGGAAACACCATATATTTT. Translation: CASSIGGAGSGNTIYF.

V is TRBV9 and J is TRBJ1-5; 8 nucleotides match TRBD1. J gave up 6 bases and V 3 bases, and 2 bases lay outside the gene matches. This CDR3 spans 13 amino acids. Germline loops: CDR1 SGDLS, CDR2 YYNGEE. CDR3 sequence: CASSGGTGQPQHF. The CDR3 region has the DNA TGTGCCAGCAGCGGCGGGACAGGTCAGCCCCAGCATTTT.

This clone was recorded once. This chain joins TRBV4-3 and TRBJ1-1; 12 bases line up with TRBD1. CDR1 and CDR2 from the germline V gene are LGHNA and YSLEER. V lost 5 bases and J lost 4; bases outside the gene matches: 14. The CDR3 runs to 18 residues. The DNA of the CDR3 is TGCGCCAGCAGCAGGGGGACAGGGGGCTCGATGATGAGCACTGAAGCTTTCTTT. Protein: CASSRGTGGSMMSTEAFF.

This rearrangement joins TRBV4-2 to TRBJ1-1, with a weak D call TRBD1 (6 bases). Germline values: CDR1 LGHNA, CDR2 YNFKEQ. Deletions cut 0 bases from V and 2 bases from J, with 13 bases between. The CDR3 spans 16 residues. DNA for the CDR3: TGTGCCAGCAGCCAAGATTGGGGGGGCTCTAACACTGAAGCTTTCTTT. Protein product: CASSQDWGGSNTEAFF.

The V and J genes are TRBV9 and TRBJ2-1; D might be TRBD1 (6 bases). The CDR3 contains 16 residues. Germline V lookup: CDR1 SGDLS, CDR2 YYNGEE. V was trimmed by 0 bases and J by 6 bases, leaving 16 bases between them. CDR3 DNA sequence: TGTGCCAGCAGCGTAGACGAAGGGAAAGGGGGCAATGAGCAGTTCTTC. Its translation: CASSVDEGKGGNEQFF. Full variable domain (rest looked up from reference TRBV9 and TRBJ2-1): DSGVTQTPKHLITATGQRVTLRCSPRSGDLSVYWYQQSLDQGLQFLIQYYNGEERAKGNILERFSAQQFPDLHSELNLSSLELGDSALYFCASSVDEGKGGNEQFFGPGTRLTVL.

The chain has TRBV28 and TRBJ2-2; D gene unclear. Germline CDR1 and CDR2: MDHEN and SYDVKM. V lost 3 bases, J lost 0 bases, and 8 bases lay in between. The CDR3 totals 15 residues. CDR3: CASSLVGTNTGELFF. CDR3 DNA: TGTGCCAGCAGTTTGGTGGGGACGAACACCGGGGAGCTGTTTTTT.

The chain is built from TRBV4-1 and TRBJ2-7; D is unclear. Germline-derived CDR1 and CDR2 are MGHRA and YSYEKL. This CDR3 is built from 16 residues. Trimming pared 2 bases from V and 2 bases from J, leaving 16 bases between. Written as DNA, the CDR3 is TGCGCCAGCAGCCAACTCTCTATGGTGGCGGCCTACGAGCAGTACTTC. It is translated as CASSQLSMVAAYEQYF.

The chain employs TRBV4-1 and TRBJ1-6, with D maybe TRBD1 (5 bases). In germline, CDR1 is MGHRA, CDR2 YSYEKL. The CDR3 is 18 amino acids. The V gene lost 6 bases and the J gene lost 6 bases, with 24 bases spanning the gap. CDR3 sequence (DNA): TGCGCCAGCAGTCTAGGGATTATAACAGGTTTCGTTAATTCACCCCTCCACTTT. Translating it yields CASSLGIITGFVNSPLHF.

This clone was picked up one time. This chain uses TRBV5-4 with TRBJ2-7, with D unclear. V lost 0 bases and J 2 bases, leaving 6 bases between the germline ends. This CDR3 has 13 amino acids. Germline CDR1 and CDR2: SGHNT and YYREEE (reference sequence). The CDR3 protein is CASSLGGPYEQYF. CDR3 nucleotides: TGTGCCAGCAGCTTGGGGGGTCCCTACGAGCAGTACTTC.

The CDR3 is CASSRTTGAYGYTF. CDR3 DNA: TGTGCCAGCAGTCGAACCACAGGGGCCTATGGCTACACCTTC. The chain recombines TRBV27 with TRBJ1-2, with TRBD1 matching over 7 bases. The J segment lost 4 bases and the V segment lost 5 bases, leaving 7 bases of the junction unmatched. The CDR3 consists of 14 residues. Per germline, CDR1 MNHEY and CDR2 SMNVEV (reference sequence).

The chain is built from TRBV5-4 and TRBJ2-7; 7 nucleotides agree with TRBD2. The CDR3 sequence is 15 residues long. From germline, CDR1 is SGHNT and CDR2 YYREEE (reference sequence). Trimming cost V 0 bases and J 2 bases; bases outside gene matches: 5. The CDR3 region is CASSLGGSGPYEQYF. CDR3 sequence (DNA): TGTGCCAGCAGCTTGGGGGGTAGCGGGCCCTACGAGCAGTACTTC.

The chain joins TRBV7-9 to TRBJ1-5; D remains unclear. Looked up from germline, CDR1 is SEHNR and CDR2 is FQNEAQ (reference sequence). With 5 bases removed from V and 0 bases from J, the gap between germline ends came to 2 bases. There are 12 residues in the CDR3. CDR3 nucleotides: TGTGCCAGCAGCGGTAGCAATCAGCCCCAGCATTTT. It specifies CASSGSNQPQHF.

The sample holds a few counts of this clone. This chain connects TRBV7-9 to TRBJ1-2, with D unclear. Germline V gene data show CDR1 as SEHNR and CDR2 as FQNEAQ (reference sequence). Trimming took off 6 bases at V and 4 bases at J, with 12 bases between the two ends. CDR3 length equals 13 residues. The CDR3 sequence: CASRGHGSYGYTF. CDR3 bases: TGTGCCAGCAGAGGGCACGGCTCCTATGGCTACACCTTC.

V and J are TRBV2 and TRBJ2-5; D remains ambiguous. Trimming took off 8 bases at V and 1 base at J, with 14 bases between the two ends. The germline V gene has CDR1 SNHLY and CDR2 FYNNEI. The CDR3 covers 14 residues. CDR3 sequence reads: CASVASQPQETQYF. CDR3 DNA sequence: TGTGCCAGCGTCGCGTCCCAGCCCCAAGAGACCCAGTACTTC.

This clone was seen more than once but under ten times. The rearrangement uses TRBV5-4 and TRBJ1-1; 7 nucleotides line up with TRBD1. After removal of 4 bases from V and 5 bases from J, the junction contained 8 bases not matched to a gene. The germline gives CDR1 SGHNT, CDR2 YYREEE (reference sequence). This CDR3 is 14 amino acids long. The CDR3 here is CASSKDRAGTEAFF. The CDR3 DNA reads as TGTGCCAGCAGCAAAGACAGGGCTGGTACTGAAGCTTTCTTT. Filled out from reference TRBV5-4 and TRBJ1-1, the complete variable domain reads ETGVTQSPTHLIKTRGQQVTLRCSSQSGHNTVSWYQQALGQGPQFIFQYYREEENGRGNFPPRFSGLQFPNYSSELNVNALELDDSALYLCASSKDRAGTEAFFGQGTRLTVV.

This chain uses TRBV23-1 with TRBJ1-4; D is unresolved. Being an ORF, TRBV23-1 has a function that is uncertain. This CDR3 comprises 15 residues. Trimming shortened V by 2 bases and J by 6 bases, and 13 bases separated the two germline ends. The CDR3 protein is CASSQRPPLDEKLFF. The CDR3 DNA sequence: TGCGCCAGCAGTCAACGGCCCCCCCTCGATGAAAAACTGTTTTTT.

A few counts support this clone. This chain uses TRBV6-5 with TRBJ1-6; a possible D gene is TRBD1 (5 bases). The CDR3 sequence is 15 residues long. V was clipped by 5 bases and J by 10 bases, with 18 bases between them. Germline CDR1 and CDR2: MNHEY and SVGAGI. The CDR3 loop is CASSGLGGQLSPLHF. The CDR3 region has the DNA TGTGCCAGCAGTGGTTTGGGTGGACAATTATCACCCCTCCACTTT.

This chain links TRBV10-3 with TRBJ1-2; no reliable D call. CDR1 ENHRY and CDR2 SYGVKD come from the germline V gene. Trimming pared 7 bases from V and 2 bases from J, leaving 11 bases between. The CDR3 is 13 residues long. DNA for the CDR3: TGTGCCATCAACGCGCTCCAGAACTATGGCTACACCTTC. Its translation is CAINALQNYGYTF.

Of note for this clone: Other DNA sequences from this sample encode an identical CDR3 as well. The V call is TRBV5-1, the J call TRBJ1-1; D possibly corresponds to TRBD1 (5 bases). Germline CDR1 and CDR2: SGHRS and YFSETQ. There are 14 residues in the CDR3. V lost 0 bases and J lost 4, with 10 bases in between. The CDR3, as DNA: TGCGCCAGCAGCTTGGATGGCAGGGCCACTGAAGCTTTCTTT. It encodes CASSLDGRATEAFF.

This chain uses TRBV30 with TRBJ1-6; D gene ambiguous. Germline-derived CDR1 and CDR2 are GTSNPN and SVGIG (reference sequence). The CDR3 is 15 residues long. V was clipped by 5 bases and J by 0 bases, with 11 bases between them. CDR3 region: CAWAGVRSYNSPLHF. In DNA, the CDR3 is TGTGCCTGGGCCGGGGTACGCTCCTATAATTCACCCCTCCACTTT.

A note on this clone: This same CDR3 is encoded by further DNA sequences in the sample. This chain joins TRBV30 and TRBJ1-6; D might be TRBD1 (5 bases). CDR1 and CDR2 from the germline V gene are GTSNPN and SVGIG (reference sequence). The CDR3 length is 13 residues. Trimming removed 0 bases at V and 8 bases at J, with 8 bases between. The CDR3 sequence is CAWSVQADSPLHF. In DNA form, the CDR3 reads TGTGCCTGGAGTGTACAGGCGGATTCACCCCTCCACTTT.

CDR3 protein: CASSFGRIGTGSGHYGYTF. The CDR3 bases are TGTGCCAGCAGTTTCGGGCGAATCGGGACAGGGAGCGGCCACTATGGCTACACCTTC. This chain links TRBV28 with TRBJ1-2; 9 nucleotides line up with TRBD1. The V segment lost 3 bases and the J segment 3 bases; nucleotides outside the gene matches: 17. CDR3 length: 19 amino acids. Germline V CDR1 and CDR2: MDHEN, SYDVKM.

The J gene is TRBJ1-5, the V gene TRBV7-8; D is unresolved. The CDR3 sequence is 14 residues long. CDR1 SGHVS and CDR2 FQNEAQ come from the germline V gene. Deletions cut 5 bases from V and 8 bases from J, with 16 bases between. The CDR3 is CASSRGRTVEPQHF. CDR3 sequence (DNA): TGTGCCAGCAGCCGAGGACGGACTGTTGAGCCCCAGCATTTT.

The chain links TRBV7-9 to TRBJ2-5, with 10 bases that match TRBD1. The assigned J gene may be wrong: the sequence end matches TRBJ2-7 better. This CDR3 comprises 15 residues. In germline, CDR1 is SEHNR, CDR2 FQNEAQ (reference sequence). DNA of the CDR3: TGTGCCAGCAGTCACAGACAGGGGGCCTCCTACGAGCAGTACTTC. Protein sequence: CASSHRQGASYEQYF.

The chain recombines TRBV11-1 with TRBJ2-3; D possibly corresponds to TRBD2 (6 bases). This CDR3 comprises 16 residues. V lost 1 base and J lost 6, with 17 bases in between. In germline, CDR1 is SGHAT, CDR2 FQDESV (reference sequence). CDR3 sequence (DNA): TGTGCCAGCAGCTTAGTGGGGGGAGGCCCCACGGATACGCAGTATTTT. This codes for CASSLVGGGPTDTQYF.

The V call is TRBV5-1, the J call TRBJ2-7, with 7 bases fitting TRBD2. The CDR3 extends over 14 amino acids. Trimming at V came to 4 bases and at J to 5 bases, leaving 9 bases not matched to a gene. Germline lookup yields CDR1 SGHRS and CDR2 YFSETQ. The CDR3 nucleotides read TGCGCCAGCAGCGGAGCGGGGCCGTGGAACGAGCAGTACTTC. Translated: CASSGAGPWNEQYF.

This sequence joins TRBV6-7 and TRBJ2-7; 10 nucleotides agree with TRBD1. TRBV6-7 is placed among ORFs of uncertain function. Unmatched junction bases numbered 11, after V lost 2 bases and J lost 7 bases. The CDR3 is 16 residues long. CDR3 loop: CASSYPKGQGLWEQYF. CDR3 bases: TGTGCCAGCAGTTACCCGAAGGGACAGGGGTTATGGGAGCAGTACTTC.

This CDR3 reads CASSIDGGARTEAFF. As DNA, the CDR3 is TGTGCCAGTAGTATAGATGGGGGCGCTAGGACTGAAGCTTTCTTT. J is TRBJ1-1 and V is TRBV19; a weak D match, TRBD1 (6 bases). V was clipped by 0 bases and J by 5 bases, with 13 bases between them. CDR3 length equals 15 residues. The germline V gene encodes CDR1 LNHDA and CDR2 SQIVND (reference sequence).

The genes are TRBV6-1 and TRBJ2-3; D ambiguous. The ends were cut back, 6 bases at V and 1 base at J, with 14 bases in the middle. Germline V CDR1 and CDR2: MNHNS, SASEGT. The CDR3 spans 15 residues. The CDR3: CASSPGSFRTDTQYF. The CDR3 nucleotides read TGTGCCAGCAGCCCCGGGTCTTTTCGCACAGATACGCAGTATTTT.

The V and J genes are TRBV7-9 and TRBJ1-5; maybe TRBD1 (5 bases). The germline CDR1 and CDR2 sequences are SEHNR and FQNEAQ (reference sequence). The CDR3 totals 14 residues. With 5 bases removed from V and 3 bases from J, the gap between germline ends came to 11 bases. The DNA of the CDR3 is TGTGCCAGCAGCCCCCAGGGTGACAATCAGCCCCAGCATTTT. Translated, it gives CASSPQGDNQPQHF.